This T cell receptor beta chain was identified during a study of chemoradiotherapy in HPV16-positive cancers. The assay was immunoSEQ multiplex PCR, and TCRdb's table has in-frame clones only and misses some. This sample has 9,000 or so clones, with approximately 70% found just once. Germline V gene lookup returns CDR1 MNHEY and CDR2 SVGAGI. This CDR3 is 14 amino acids long. V shed 2 bases and J shed 0 bases, with 7 bases lying between them. The J gene is TRBJ2-5, the V gene TRBV6-5; D is uncertain. This specimen consisted of tumor tissue, obtained from a patient who underwent chemoradiotherapy. The source is a human donor with HPV-associated anogenital cancer. CDR3 loop: CASSYRADQETQYF. The CDR3 region has the DNA TGTGCCAGCAGTTACAGGGCAGACCAAGAGACCCAGTACTTC.